This TCR beta chain was recorded in a study of T-cell reconstitution after alpha-beta-depleted transplantation in children. A single count supports this clonotype. This CDR3 has 16 amino acids. Per germline, CDR1 SNHLY and CDR2 FYNNEI. Trimming took off 0 bases at V and 0 bases at J, with 12 bases between the two ends. Unique molecular identifiers were used to barcode this TCRbeta library. In TCRdb, the PCR reads were re-called with MiXCR into one record per CDR3 protein. This sample has about 580,000 distinct CDR3 sequences, with 27% found just once. The specimen was PBMCs, collected before TCRalphabeta/CD19-depleted stem cell transplant. V usage is TRBV2 and J usage is TRBJ2-7; perhaps TRBD1 as D (5 bases). The source of this sequence is a boy in the first two years of life with Wiskott-Aldrich syndrome, due to receive a stem cell transplant. The chain's CDR3 is CASSEALRRVSYEQYF. DNA for the CDR3: TGTGCCAGCAGTGAAGCGCTTCGCAGGGTCTCCTACGAGCAGTACTTC.